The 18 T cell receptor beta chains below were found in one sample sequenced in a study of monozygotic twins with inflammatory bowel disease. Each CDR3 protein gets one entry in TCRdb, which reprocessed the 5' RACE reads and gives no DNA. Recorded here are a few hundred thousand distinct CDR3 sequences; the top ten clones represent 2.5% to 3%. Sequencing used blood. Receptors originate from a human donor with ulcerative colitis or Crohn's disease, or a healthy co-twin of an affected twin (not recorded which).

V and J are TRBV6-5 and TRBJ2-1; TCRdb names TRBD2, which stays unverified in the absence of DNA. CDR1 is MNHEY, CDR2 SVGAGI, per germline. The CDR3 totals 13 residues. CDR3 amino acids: CASSPRLVGAQFF.

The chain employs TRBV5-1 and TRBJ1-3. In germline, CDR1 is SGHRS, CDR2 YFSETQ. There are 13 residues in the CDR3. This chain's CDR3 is CASSFNSGNTIYF. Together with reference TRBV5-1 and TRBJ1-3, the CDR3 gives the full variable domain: KAGVTQTPRYLIKTRGQQVTLSCSPISGHRSVSWYQQTPGQGLQFLFEYFSETQRNKGNFPGRFSGRQFSNSRSEMNVSTLELGDSALYLCASSFNSGNTIYFGEGSWLTVV.

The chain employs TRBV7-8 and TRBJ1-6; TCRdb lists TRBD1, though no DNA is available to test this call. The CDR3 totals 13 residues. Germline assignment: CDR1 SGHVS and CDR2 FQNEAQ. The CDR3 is CASSYPGESPLHF.

The CDR3 loop reads CASSLTVTGNSPLHF. The chain combines TRBV7-3 with TRBJ1-6; the D call from TCRdb, TRBD1, cannot be confirmed without DNA. CDR1 and CDR2 from the germline V gene are SGHTA and FQGTGA. The CDR3 covers 15 residues.

CDR3 amino acids: CASSPLDRGSRGRNTDTQYF. J is TRBJ2-3 and V is TRBV11-1; TCRdb lists TRBD1, though no DNA is available to test this call. From germline, CDR1 is SGHAT and CDR2 FQDESV (reference sequence). The CDR3 has 20 residues. The variable domain in full, with the rest retrieved from reference TRBV11-1 and TRBJ2-3, is EAEVAQSPRYKITEKSQAVAFWCDPISGHATLYWYRQILGQGPELLVQFQDESVVDDSQLPKDRFSAERLKGVDSTLKIQPAELGDSAMYLCASSPLDRGSRGRNTDTQYFGPGTRLTVL.

CDR3 loop: CASSYSPGNEQFF. This chain connects TRBV6-5 to TRBJ2-1. Germline CDR1 MNHEY, CDR2 SVGAGI. CDR3 length: 13 amino acids.

CDR3: CASSQDWEEGGSYGYTF. J is TRBJ1-2 and V is TRBV4-1; TCRdb's D call of TRBD1 is untestable without DNA. CDR1 is MGHRA and CDR2 is YSYEKL in the germline V gene. This CDR3 is built from 17 residues.

The chain's CDR3 is CATSPGQGRINEQFF. The chain couples TRBV24-1 to TRBJ2-1; TCRdb gives TRBD1 as the D gene, but with no DNA this cannot be confirmed. Germline lookup yields CDR1 KGHDR and CDR2 SFDVKD. The CDR3 has 15 amino acids.

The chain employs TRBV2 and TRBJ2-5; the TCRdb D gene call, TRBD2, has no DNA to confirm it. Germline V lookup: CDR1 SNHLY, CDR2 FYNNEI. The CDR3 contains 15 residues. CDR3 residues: CASSEARASRETQYF. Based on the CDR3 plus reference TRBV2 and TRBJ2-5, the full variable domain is EPEVTQTPSHQVTQMGQEVILRCVPISNHLYFYWYRQILGQKVEFLVSFYNNEISEKSEIFDDQFSVERPDGSNFTLKIRSTKLEDSAMYFCASSEARASRETQYFGPGTRLLVL.

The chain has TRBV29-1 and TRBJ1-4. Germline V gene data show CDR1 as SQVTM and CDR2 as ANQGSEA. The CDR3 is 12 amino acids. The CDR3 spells CSAKATSEKLFF.

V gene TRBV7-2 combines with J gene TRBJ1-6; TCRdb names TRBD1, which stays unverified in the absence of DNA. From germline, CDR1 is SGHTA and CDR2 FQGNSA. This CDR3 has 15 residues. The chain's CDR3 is CASSTWDRPYSPLHF.

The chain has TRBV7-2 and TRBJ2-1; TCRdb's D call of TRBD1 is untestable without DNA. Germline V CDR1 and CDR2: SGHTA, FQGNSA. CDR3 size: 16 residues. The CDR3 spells CASSLGGTGLRNEQFF.

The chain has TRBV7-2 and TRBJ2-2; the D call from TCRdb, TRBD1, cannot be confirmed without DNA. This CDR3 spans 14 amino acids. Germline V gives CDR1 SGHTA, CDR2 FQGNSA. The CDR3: CASSLRGFTGELFF. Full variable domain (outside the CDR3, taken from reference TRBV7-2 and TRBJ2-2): GAGVSQSPSNKVTEKGKDVELRCDPISGHTALYWYRQSLGQGLEFLIYFQGNSAPDKSGLPSDRFSAERTGGSVSTLTIQRTQQEDSAVYLCASSLRGFTGELFFGEGSRLTVL.

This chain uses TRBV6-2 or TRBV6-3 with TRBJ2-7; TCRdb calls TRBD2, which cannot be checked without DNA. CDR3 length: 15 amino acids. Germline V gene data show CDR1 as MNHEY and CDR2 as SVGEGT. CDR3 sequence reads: CASSSRPGLAAEQYF.

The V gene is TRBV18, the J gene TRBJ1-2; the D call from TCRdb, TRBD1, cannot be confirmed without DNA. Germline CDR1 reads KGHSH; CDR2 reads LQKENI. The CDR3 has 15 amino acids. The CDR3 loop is CASSPIRDFNYGYTF.

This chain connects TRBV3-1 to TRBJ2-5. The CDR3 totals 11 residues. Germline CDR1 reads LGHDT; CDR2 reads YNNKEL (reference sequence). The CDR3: CASSQYGTQYF.

The CDR3 sequence is CATSDGGLYEQYF. The chain employs TRBV24-1 and TRBJ2-7; TCRdb indicates TRBD1, and absent DNA this call remains unverified. CDR1 KGHDR and CDR2 SFDVKD come from the germline V gene. The CDR3 consists of 13 residues.

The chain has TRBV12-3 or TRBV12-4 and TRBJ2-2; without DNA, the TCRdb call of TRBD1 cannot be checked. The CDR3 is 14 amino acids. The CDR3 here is CASSQTGATGELFF.